This T cell receptor beta chain was sequenced for a study of blood T cell repertoires in COVID-19. Study-level information: Sites across the United States, Italy and Spain contributed samples from acute and convalescent COVID-19.

Assay used: immunoSEQ multiplex PCR; TCRdb lists only in-frame clones, some missing. The table records about 74,000 clones, about 88% of them present only once. This clone came up a few times. CDR1 SGHDN and CDR2 FVKESK come from the germline V gene. The CDR3 contains 16 residues. V was trimmed by 1 base and J by 1 base, leaving 11 bases between them. The clonotype was recovered from a man in his 70s with active or convalescent COVID-19. The V gene is TRBV14, the J gene TRBJ2-4; no clear D gene. Sequencing input: peripheral blood. In DNA, the CDR3 is TGTGCCAGCAGCCAAGGAGCAGTCGGGGCCAAAAACATTCAGTACTTC. It is translated as CASSQGAVGAKNIQYF.